These T cell receptor beta chains were read from a single sample in a study of cytomegalovirus exposure and HLA in healthy donors. This table comes from immunoSEQ multiplex PCR, and its TCRdb copy is limited to in-frame clones, with some not included. The profile covers about 120,000 clones, with 70% to 90% appearing a single time and about 1.8% taken by the ten largest. The sequenced sample consisted of PBMCs. The receptor source for this set is a man in his forties or fifties in good health and CMV-seronegative. Both conserved end residues are part of each CDR3.

TRBJ1-5 | TRBV7-2 | CASSLVTGTGGRSFQPQHF
TRBJ2-3 | TRBV5-1 | CASSLHFQGGTDTQYF
TRBJ2-2 | TRBV5-1 | CASRMGGINTGELFF
TRBJ2-7 | TRBV29-1 | CSVDEGPGEQYF
TRBJ2-3 | TRBV19 | CASSPRLAGEDTQYF
TRBJ2-5 | TRBV5-4 | CASSLEWTEGKTQYF
TRBJ2-3 | TRBV29-1 | CSCRNPSGSDFTDTQYF
TRBJ2-3 | TRBV4-3 | CASSQASGGLTDTQYF
TRBJ2-4 | TRBV28 | CASTAGLNIQYF
TRBJ2-2 | TRBV30 | CAWHPSLGEITGELFF
TRBJ1-2 | TRBV2 | CASRQQPYGYTF
TRBJ2-2 | TRBV30 | CAWSPPLGLAGNTGELFF
TRBJ2-2 | TRBV5-1 | CASSRLGQLNTGELFF
TRBJ1-1 | TRBV11-2 | CASSSTFGLQGFETEAFF
TRBJ1-2 | TRBV18 | CASSGDTYLDYGYTF
TRBJ2-2 | TRBV19 | CASSMSGTGVKGELFF
TRBJ1-6 | TRBV9 | CASSALPQLDSPLHF
TRBJ1-2 | TRBV25-1 | CASSEYRGRGDGYTF
TRBJ1-1 | TRBV9 | CASGQGLRNTEAFF
TRBJ2-7 | TRBV10-1 | CASSEWRVSYEQYF
TRBJ2-7 | TRBV6-5 | CASSLRGGSYEQYF
TRBJ1-3 | TRBV6-6 | CASSYPGQGTGNTIYF
TRBJ1-2 | TRBV5-6 | CASSLGNRGSNYGYTF
TRBJ1-1 | TRBV7-2 | CASSLRQSPFF